The 10 T cell receptor beta chains in this list originate from one sample, sequenced in a study of T-cell reconstitution after alpha-beta-depleted transplantation in children. The TCRbeta library was prepared with unique molecular identifiers. In TCRdb, the PCR reads were re-called with MiXCR into one record per CDR3 protein. This table holds roughly 350,000 distinct CDR3 sequences, over 9% found once. The sample here was PBMCs from the stem cell graft donor, taken from the stem cell graft. The receptors come from a human donor who donated a stem cell graft to a child with acute lymphoblastic leukemia.

The rearrangement links TRBV3-1 to TRBJ2-3; 8 nucleotides agree with TRBD2. The CDR3 is 15 residues long. Trimming removed 2 bases from V and 2 bases from J; junction bases left unmatched: 3. Germline CDR1 reads LGHDT; CDR2 reads YNNKEL (reference sequence). CDR3 nucleotide sequence: TGTGCCAGCAGCCAATTGACTAGCGCCACAGATACGCAGTATTTT. Translation: CASSQLTSATDTQYF.

The chain has TRBV20-1 and TRBJ2-7; 9 bases fit TRBD2. Germline loops: CDR1 DFQATT, CDR2 SNEGSKA (reference sequence). The V and J ends lost 1 base and 2 bases, in that order; junction bases with no gene match: 6. This CDR3 has 15 residues. The CDR3 spells CSARAGREGTYEQYF. The DNA for the CDR3 is TGCAGTGCTAGAGCGGGGCGGGAGGGCACCTACGAGCAGTACTTC.

The table lists this clonotype with a few counts. V is TRBV19 and J is TRBJ2-1; possibly TRBD1 for D (5 bases). V lost 5 bases and J 2 bases, leaving 13 bases between the germline ends. CDR3 size: 15 residues. The germline V gene encodes CDR1 LNHDA and CDR2 SQIVND (reference sequence). CDR3 nucleotide sequence: TGTGCCAGTAGTTCCGGCCGACAGCCCTACAATGAGCAGTTCTTC. This codes for CASSSGRQPYNEQFF.

This clonotype was seen once. This chain links TRBV18 with TRBJ1-1; possible D gene TRBD1, 5 bases. This CDR3 is built from 15 residues. From germline, CDR1 is KGHSH and CDR2 LQKENI. V lost 3 bases and J 6 bases, leaving 17 bases between the germline ends. CDR3 nucleotide sequence: TGTGCCAGCTCACCCTTGAGAGGGGCCCCATCTGAAGCTTTCTTT. Its translation: CASSPLRGAPSEAFF.

Ten or more counts support this clonotype. The chain recombines TRBV9 with TRBJ2-1; tentatively, D is TRBD1 or TRBD2 (5 bases each). This CDR3 comprises 13 residues. Germline CDR1 and CDR2: SGDLS and YYNGEE. V lost 2 bases and J 5 bases, leaving 8 bases between the germline ends. Written as DNA, the CDR3 is TGTGCCAGCAGCGTTGTGGGGGACAATGAGCAGTTCTTC. Translation gives CASSVVGDNEQFF.

This clonotype turned up a few times. The chain employs TRBV7-9 and TRBJ2-1; TRBD2 is a possible D gene (6 bases). Germline values: CDR1 SEHNR, CDR2 FQNEAQ (reference sequence). This CDR3 spans 15 amino acids. V lost 8 bases and J 2 bases, leaving 16 bases between the germline ends. CDR3 region: CASVSAGSPYNEQFF. CDR3 nucleotides: TGTGCCAGCGTCTCCGCGGGAAGTCCCTACAATGAGCAGTTCTTC.

V is TRBV15 and J is TRBJ2-7, with no clear D. The CDR3 extends over 13 amino acids. The germline CDR1 and CDR2 sequences are LNHNV and YYDKDF (reference sequence). Trimming stripped 0 bases from V and 4 bases from J, with 7 bases between. The CDR3, as DNA: TGTGCCACCAGCAGAGATGAGGATTACGAGCAGTACTTC. It specifies CATSRDEDYEQYF.

This clonotype was found a few times. The chain recombines TRBV11-2 with TRBJ2-4; possible D gene TRBD1, 7 bases. The V gene lost 7 bases and the J gene lost 7 bases, with 23 bases spanning the gap. The CDR3 totals 16 residues. CDR1 SGHAT and CDR2 FQNNGV come from the germline V gene. CDR3 DNA sequence: TGTGCCAGCAAATCACTCAGGGGGGCCCAAAAGAACATTCAGTACTTC. Amino acid sequence: CASKSLRGAQKNIQYF.

This clonotype was found many times. V gene TRBV7-9 combines with J gene TRBJ2-3; D remains unclear. There are 15 residues in the CDR3. Trimming cost V 2 bases and J 5 bases, with 14 bases left between them. The germline V gene has CDR1 SEHNR and CDR2 FQNEAQ (reference sequence). Here the CDR3 DNA reads TGTGCCAGCAGCTTACCCCCGCGCCTAGGAGATACGCAGTATTTT. Its translation is CASSLPPRLGDTQYF.

The rearrangement joins TRBV20-1 to TRBJ1-4, with D possibly TRBD1 on 6 matching bases. V was trimmed by 4 bases and J by 7 bases, leaving 16 bases between them. This CDR3 is 14 amino acids long. Germline-derived CDR1 and CDR2 are DFQATT and SNEGSKA (reference sequence). The CDR3 coding sequence is TGCAGTGCTACAGCGGGGGGCGCCGGTGAAAAACTGTTTTTT. This gives the protein CSATAGGAGEKLFF.